This T cell receptor (beta chain) emerged from a study of T cell repertoires in cytomegalovirus infection. The overall study: Matching HLA type, along with CMV infection, was indicated by public TCR beta signatures. Study-level results: The cumulative frequency of public TCR beta families distinguished individuals who carried CMV together with the relevant HLA.

The count of this clonotype is one. Its antigen remains unidentified. TCRdb used MiXCR to reprocess the reads, holding one entry per CDR3 protein. The sample consists of approximately 500,000 distinct CDR3 sequences, more than 20% of them appearing once. This CDR3 comprises 14 residues. V dropped 7 bases and J dropped 0 bases, with 10 bases sitting between them. From germline, CDR1 is MNHEY and CDR2 SVGEGT. The V call is TRBV6-2 or TRBV6-3, the J call TRBJ1-5; D unclear. Sequenced: PBMCs. This clonotype was sampled from a human donor in good health (CMV status not recorded). Some clones in this sample may be carry-over from other donors' samples. This CDR3 reads CASTLDNSNQPQHF. In DNA form, the CDR3 reads TGTGCCAGCACTCTTGATAATAGCAATCAGCCCCAGCATTTT.